This TCR beta chain was recorded in a study of blood T cell repertoires in COVID-19. Across the study: Sources were T cells, B-cell-depleted T cells, or PBMCs; the material itself was cDNA or gDNA.

The authors' processing: By means of reference gene primer amplification, nucleated cell counts were estimated. Clones were sequenced by immunoSEQ multiplex PCR, and TCRdb holds only the in-frame ones, with some missing. V, J and clone size are those of that table, while D and trimming were read from the DNA. In the table there are about 250,000 clones, about 88% of which are singletons. The length of the CDR3 is 15 residues. V lost 1 base, J lost 3 bases, and 5 bases stayed unmatched. Germline V gene data show CDR1 as SGHDN and CDR2 as FVKESK. The TCR sequence derives from a woman between 40 and 55 years old who had recovered from COVID-19. V is TRBV14 and J is TRBJ2-5, with 7 nucleotides matching TRBD2. Material for sequencing was peripheral blood. The CDR3 spells CASSQGDYTEETQYF. Written as DNA, the CDR3 is TGTGCCAGCAGCCAAGGGGACTATACGGAAGAGACCCAGTACTTC.